This is a list of T cell receptor beta chains from one sample in a study of blood T cell dynamics during melanoma immunotherapy. Method: immunoSEQ multiplex PCR; TCRdb's copy keeps in-frame clones and lacks some. This sample has some 5,900 clones; about 80% occur once, and the top ten carry 10% to 13%. The starting material was blood, obtained from a patient treated with checkpoint blockade. The receptors shown here come from a human donor with melanoma. Each CDR3 is given with its conserved first and last residue.

v_gene	CDR3aa
TRBV19	CASSRGQGALMNTEAFF
TRBV19	CASSIAQQIWGRVPNTEAFF
TRBV7-9	CASSLTGNSYEQYF
TRBV4-1	CASSQDLSGGSPYEQYF
TRBV19	CASTPQGTNEKLFF
TRBV9	CASSPRTGNYGYTF
TRBV7-2	CASSSLSYEQYF
TRBV18	CASSPAGNSNQPQHF
TRBV28	CATSGTYKAGYTF
TRBV5-6	CASSLGTGRTYEQYF
TRBV6-1	CASSAPGIDYGYTF
TRBV7-9	CASTGTYEQYF
TRBV5-1	CASSWSPGGEQYF
TRBV6-1	CASSTRFGQPSRF
TRBV29-1	CSVDYKQSMAGYTF
TRBV30	CAWSLGGTSEFEQFF
TRBV30	CAWSVRGNQPQHF
TRBV7-9	CASRTPGRDTEAFF
TRBV25-1	CASSESRGQAEKLFF
TRBV6-1	CASSGRNYGYTF
TRBV5-6	CASSLGVSGTTYEQYF
TRBV19	CASSSSDTKYSGNTIYF
TRBV28	CASSTGKNTIYF
TRBV7-9	CASSLRLGSYEQYF